The 10 T cell receptor beta chains below all came from one sample that was sequenced in a study of OX40 agonist ivuxolimab in advanced cancers. Measured with immunoSEQ multiplex PCR; TCRdb has only the in-frame clones, and not every one. The sample lists fewer than 55,000 clones, less than 90% seen once, with 11% to 15% in the top ten. The material was CD4+ or CD8+ T cells sorted from blood, obtained in a trial of the OX40 agonist ivuxolimab. The receptors were sampled from an adult with an advanced solid tumor such as melanoma, head and neck, liver or kidney cancer.

The V gene is TRBV28, the J gene TRBJ2-7; 8 bases line up with TRBD1. There are 15 residues in the CDR3. CDR1 is MDHEN and CDR2 is SYDVKM in the germline V gene. V shed 4 bases, J shed 5 bases, and the junction held 10 bases outside the gene matches. The CDR3 region is CASSSERQGRNEQYF. CDR3 nucleotides: TGTGCCAGCAGTTCCGAGAGACAGGGGAGAAACGAGCAGTACTTC.

The chain links TRBV7-9 to TRBJ2-7; D unclear. This CDR3 is 16 amino acids long. Trimming took off 1 base at V and 3 bases at J, with 16 bases between the two ends. The V gene's germline CDR1 is SEHNR and CDR2 FQNEAQ (reference sequence). The CDR3, as DNA: TGTGCCAGCAGCTTAGGTGGAAGGGCCTGGAACTACGAGCAGTACTTC. This encodes CASSLGGRAWNYEQYF.

Details on this clone: Other nucleotide sequences in the sample specify the same CDR3. This chain uses TRBV5-1 with TRBJ2-1; 7 nucleotides line up with TRBD1. Germline V gene data show CDR1 as SGHRS and CDR2 as YFSETQ. The J segment lost 2 bases and the V segment lost 6 bases, leaving 2 bases of the junction unmatched. This CDR3 is built from 13 residues. The CDR3 nucleotides read TGCGCCAGCACCGGGACAGCCTACAATGAGCAGTTCTTC. It encodes CASTGTAYNEQFF.

The chain links TRBV19 to TRBJ1-3, with D maybe TRBD1 (6 bases). The CDR3 runs 16 residues. The V and J ends lost 3 bases and 0 bases respectively, with 12 bases between them. Germline V gene data show CDR1 as LNHDA and CDR2 as SQIVND (reference sequence). This chain's CDR3 is CASSIPQGNSGNTIYF. The CDR3 nucleotides read TGTGCCAGTAGTATCCCCCAGGGGAACTCTGGAAACACCATATATTTT. The whole variable domain, remainder taken from reference TRBV19 and TRBJ1-3, is DGGITQSPKYLFRKEGQNVTLSCEQNLNHDAMYWYRQDPGQGLRLIYYSQIVNDFQKGDIAEGYSVSREKKESFPLTVTSAQKNPTAFYLCASSIPQGNSGNTIYFGEGSWLTVV.

The chain joins TRBV5-1 to TRBJ1-1, with D tentatively TRBD1 (6 bases). CDR3 length: 14 amino acids. Germline CDR1 is SGHRS and CDR2 is YFSETQ. Trimming cost V 4 bases and J 4 bases, with 14 bases left between them. The CDR3 here is CASSLTGSGTEAFF. CDR3 DNA sequence: TGCGCCAGCAGCCTAACAGGGTCGGGCACTGAAGCTTTCTTT. Together with reference TRBV5-1 and TRBJ1-1, the CDR3 gives the full variable domain: KAGVTQTPRYLIKTRGQQVTLSCSPISGHRSVSWYQQTPGQGLQFLFEYFSETQRNKGNFPGRFSGRQFSNSRSEMNVSTLELGDSALYLCASSLTGSGTEAFFGQGTRLTVV.

This clone was detected only once. The gene calls are TRBV4-1 and TRBJ2-3, with 9 nucleotides matching TRBD2. The CDR3 consists of 18 residues. Germline CDR1 MGHRA, CDR2 YSYEKL. The trim removed 4 bases at V and 0 bases at J, leaving 11 bases unmatched. CDR3 in DNA: TGCGCCAGCAGCCGGGTGGTGACTAGCGGAACTAGCACAGATACGCAGTATTTT. It encodes CASSRVVTSGTSTDTQYF.

This clone was recorded once. This rearrangement joins TRBV2 to TRBJ2-7, with D hard to call. The V and J ends lost 7 bases and 1 base respectively, with 14 bases between them. Germline V CDR1 and CDR2: SNHLY, FYNNEI. The CDR3 consists of 14 residues. CDR3 region: CASTSPDGSYEQYF. The CDR3 coding sequence is TGTGCCAGCACCTCCCCGGACGGTTCCTACGAGCAGTACTTC.

The J gene is TRBJ1-5, the V gene TRBV7-6; D might be TRBD1 (6 bases). CDR3 length: 14 amino acids. Germline lookup yields CDR1 SGHVS and CDR2 FNYEAQ. Trimming took 5 bases from V and 3 from J, leaving 11 bases between them. In DNA, the CDR3 is TGTGCCAGCAGCACTGACAGGAACAATCAGCCCCAGCATTTT. This codes for CASSTDRNNQPQHF.

V is TRBV4-3 and J is TRBJ2-1; 9 bases are a match to TRBD1. J was trimmed by 7 bases and V by 4 bases; bases with no gene match: 5. The germline V gene has CDR1 LGHNA and CDR2 YSLEER. The CDR3 runs to 14 residues. This chain's CDR3 is CASSPIGTGNEQFF. In DNA form, the CDR3 reads TGCGCCAGCAGCCCCATAGGGACAGGGAATGAGCAGTTCTTC.

This sequence joins TRBV5-6 and TRBJ2-7; D is uncertain. Trimming took off 0 bases at V and 2 bases at J, with 12 bases between the two ends. This CDR3 contains 15 residues. Germline V CDR1 and CDR2: SGHDT, YYEEEE. CDR3 in amino acids: CASSLADQITYEQYF. In DNA form, the CDR3 reads TGTGCCAGCAGCTTGGCCGACCAAATCACCTACGAGCAGTACTTC.